The source of this T cell receptor (beta chain) is a study of blood T cell repertoires in COVID-19. In the original processing: By means of reference gene primer amplification, nucleated cell counts were estimated. Profiled with immunoSEQ multiplex PCR; TCRdb holds only in-frame clones, not every one. V and J calls and clone size come straight from that table; D and trimming were deduced from the DNA. The sample includes some 520,000 clones, nearly 90% of them seen just once. This clone was detected only once. Trimming took 1 base from V and 0 from J, leaving 7 bases between them. This CDR3 contains 15 residues. Germline V CDR1 and CDR2: MGHRA, YSYEKL.

The V gene is TRBV4-1, the J gene TRBJ2-1; D is ambiguous. What was sequenced was peripheral blood. The TCR sequence derives from a man aged 18 to 35 with COVID-19, enrolled during active disease. CDR3 bases: TGCGCCAGCAGCCAAGTGAGTAGCTCCTACAATGAGCAGTTCTTC. It specifies CASSQVSSSYNEQFF.